This T cell receptor beta chain was recorded in a study of identical twins. Study-wide results and caveats: Where out-of-frame alpha sequences were twin-shared, they showed excess low generation probability. Abundant beta clonotypes from cord blood bore fewer insertions; memory repertoires lacked this pattern.

TCRdb re-analysed the 5' RACE reads in MiXCR, keeping a single row per CDR3 protein. The sample consists of around 650,000 distinct CDR3 sequences, just over 7% of them appearing once. This clonotype has just a few counts. No antigen is known for it. The same data also went into a second study, on yellow fever vaccine responses in identical twins.

The sequence was obtained from a woman under 30 in good health. The sample was PBMCs.

CDR3 protein: CASSKGGTSGYEQYF. The CDR3 DNA reads TGTGCCAGCAGCAAAGGGGGTACTAGCGGGTACGAGCAGTACTTC. This rearrangement joins TRBV7-8 to TRBJ2-7, with 9 bases fitting TRBD2. Trimming at V came to 5 bases and at J to 4 bases, leaving 9 bases not matched to a gene. This CDR3 has 15 residues. CDR1 is SGHVS, CDR2 FQNEAQ, per germline.